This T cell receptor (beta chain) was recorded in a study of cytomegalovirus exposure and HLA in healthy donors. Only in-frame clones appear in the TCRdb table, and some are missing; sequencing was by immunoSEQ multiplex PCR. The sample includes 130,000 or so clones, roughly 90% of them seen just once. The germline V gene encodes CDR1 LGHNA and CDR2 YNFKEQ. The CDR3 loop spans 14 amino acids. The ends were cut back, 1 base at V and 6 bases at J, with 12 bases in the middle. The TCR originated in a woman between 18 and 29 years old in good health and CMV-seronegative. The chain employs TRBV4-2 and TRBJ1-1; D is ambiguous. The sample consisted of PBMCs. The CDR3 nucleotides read TGTGCCAGCAGCCAAGCAGGTACCCTCCCTGAAGCTTTCTTT. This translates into CASSQAGTLPEAFF.